This is a list of T cell receptor beta chains from one sample in a study of cytomegalovirus exposure and HLA in healthy donors. This table comes from immunoSEQ multiplex PCR, and its TCRdb copy is limited to in-frame clones, with some not included. The table lists 200,000 to 250,000 clones, around 73% of them singletons. The specimen was PBMCs. The receptors originated from a male donor in good health and CMV-seronegative. Both conserved end residues are part of each CDR3. The D gene is left open where the match is weak. Clone size is given for some rows only: seen once, a few or many times, or a class if the clone is expanded.

abundance | j_gene | d_gene | v_gene | CDR3nt | CDR3aa
NA | TRBJ1-5 | NA | TRBV19 | TGTGCCAGTAGTATAGACGGAGATAGCAATCAGCCCCAGCATTTT | CASSIDGDSNQPQHF
NA | TRBJ2-5 | TRBD2 | TRBV27 | TGTGCCAGCAGCCCCCGGGGACTAGCGGGACTGGAGACCCAGTACTTC | CASSPRGLAGLETQYF
few | TRBJ2-2 | NA | TRBV7-7 | TGTGCTAGCAGCTTAGGGTCCAGTCTAGCCACCGGGGAGCTGTTTTTT | CASSLGSSLATGELFF
few | TRBJ2-7 | NA | TRBV10-3 | TGTGCCATCAGAGGCTCTGGCGGGAAGGGCTACGAGCAGTACTTC | CAIRGSGGKGYEQYF
few | TRBJ2-5 | TRBD1 | TRBV2 | TGTGCCAGCAGGCGACAGGGGGGGACCCAGTACTTC | CASRRQGGTQYF
NA | TRBJ2-7 | TRBD1 | TRBV7-9 | TGTGCCAGCAGCTTCCCAGGGGGCTACGAGCAGTACTTC | CASSFPGGYEQYF
NA | TRBJ2-3 | TRBD2 | TRBV5-6 | TGTGCCAGCGGCGGTAGCGGGAGAAAGGTCACAGATACGCAGTATTTT | CASGGSGRKVTDTQYF
once | TRBJ2-1 | NA | TRBV5-1 | TGCGCCAGCAGCTTGGATGGTAGCGTAGTCAATGAGCAGTTCTTC | CASSLDGSVVNEQFF
NA | TRBJ2-5 | NA | TRBV7-2 | TGTGCCAGCAGCTGGCAGGGGTTGGAGACCCAGTACTTC | CASSWQGLETQYF
NA | TRBJ2-3 | TRBD2 | TRBV6-5 | TGTGCCAGCAGGGCTAGCGGGACGGAAGATACGCAGTATTTT | CASRASGTEDTQYF
few | TRBJ2-2 | TRBD2 | TRBV7-9 | TGTTCCAGCAGCTATAGCGGGAGGACGGGAGTAGGCACCGGGGAGCTGTTTTTT | CSSSYSGRTGVGTGELFF
NA | TRBJ1-2 | TRBD1 | TRBV6-1 | TGTGCCAGCAGTGAAATTGGAAGGGGGCAGGGCTACACCTTC | CASSEIGRGQGYTF
NA | TRBJ2-3 | NA | TRBV19 | TGTGCCAGTAGTATAGATCAGAGCACAGATACGCAGTATTTT | CASSIDQSTDTQYF
NA | TRBJ2-5 | NA | TRBV5-1 | TGCGCCAGCAGCTTGGGGACAGCCCCCTGGGAGACCCAGTACTTC | CASSLGTAPWETQYF
NA | TRBJ2-5 | NA | TRBV6-5 | TGTGCCAGCAGTTACTCGGCACAGGGCGATCAAGAGACCCAGTACTTC | CASSYSAQGDQETQYF
NA | TRBJ2-3 | NA | TRBV5-4 | TGTGCCAGCAGCTCCCTGACTGATACTAGCACAGATACGCAGTATTTT | CASSSLTDTSTDTQYF
few | TRBJ1-5 | TRBD1 | TRBV19 | TGTGCCAGTAGTTCGGGACAGCCAACGGGGAGCAATCAGCCCCAGCATTTT | CASSSGQPTGSNQPQHF
NA | TRBJ2-7 | NA | TRBV14 | TGTGTCAGCAGCCGCTCAGGACTACATGTCTCCTACGAGCAGTACTTC | CVSSRSGLHVSYEQYF
NA | TRBJ1-1 | TRBD1 | TRBV10-3 | TGTGCCATCAAAGGGACAGCCACGCTCAACACTGAAGCTTTCTTT | CAIKGTATLNTEAFF
NA | TRBJ1-5 | TRBD1 | TRBV7-2 | TGTGCCAGCAGCTTAATGGGCAGGACAGGTGGTCAGCCCCAGCATTTT | CASSLMGRTGGQPQHF
NA | TRBJ1-3 | TRBD1 | TRBV2 | TGTGCCAGCAGCGAGACAGGGGCCGGCTCTGGAAACACCATATATTTT | CASSETGAGSGNTIYF
NA | TRBJ2-3 | NA | TRBV7-9 | TGTGCCAGCAGCCCCCTAGATGCAGATACGCAGTATTTT | CASSPLDADTQYF
NA | TRBJ2-1 | TRBD2 | TRBV6-1 | TGTGCCAGCAGTGAACCGTACGCGGTACTCCGGGGACTAGCAGACAATGAGCAGTTCTTC | CASSEPYAVLRGLADNEQFF
NA | TRBJ2-1 | NA | TRBV6-5 | TGTGCCAGCAGTTACACCCGGAGCTCCTACAATGAGCAGTTCTTC | CASSYTRSSYNEQFF
NA | TRBJ2-5 | TRBD1 | TRBV27 | TGTGCCAGCAGAACCGGGACAGTAGAGACCCAGTACTTC | CASRTGTVETQYF
NA | TRBJ1-2 | NA | TRBV19 | TGTGCCAGTAGTATAACTCGATCTTACTATGGCTACACCTTC | CASSITRSYYGYTF
NA | TRBJ1-4 | TRBD1 | TRBV19 | TGTGCCAGTAGTCTTGGGACAGGGAGGGGAAAACTGTTTTTT | CASSLGTGRGKLFF
NA | TRBJ1-4 | NA | TRBV25-1 | TGTGCCAGCAGTGAATCGGGGGGGGCGGAAAAACTGTTTTTT | CASSESGGAEKLFF
few | TRBJ1-4 | NA | TRBV30 | TGTGCCTGGGCCGGGGTGACTAATGAAAAACTGTTTTTT | CAWAGVTNEKLFF
NA | TRBJ1-5 | NA | TRBV9 | TGTGCCAGCATCAGACACCGAAACATATTAATCAATCAGCCCCAGCATTTT | CASIRHRNILINQPQHF
NA | TRBJ2-7 | NA | TRBV20-1 | TGCAGTGCTCCGGACACCTACGAGCAGTACTTC | CSAPDTYEQYF
NA | TRBJ1-2 | NA | TRBV10-2 | TGCGCCAGCAGTGACTCAGGGAATTTGAGTGGCTACACCTTC | CASSDSGNLSGYTF
NA | TRBJ2-3 | TRBD2 | TRBV5-1 | TGCGCCAGCAGCTCGAGGACTAGCGGTACAGATACGCAGTATTTT | CASSSRTSGTDTQYF
once | TRBJ2-7 | NA | TRBV19 | TGTGCCAGTAGTATTGGACTTATATCCTACGAGCAGTACTTC | CASSIGLISYEQYF
NA | TRBJ2-1 | TRBD2 | TRBV5-6 | TGTGCCAGCAGGCCTTCTTGGACTAGCAGATACAATGAGCAGTTCTTC | CASRPSWTSRYNEQFF
NA | TRBJ2-1 | TRBD2 | TRBV10-2 | TGCGCCAGCAGTGAGGCGGGAGCCCGGTTGGTGGAGCAGTTCTTC | CASSEAGARLVEQFF
NA | TRBJ2-7 | NA | TRBV29-1 | TGCAGCGTTCTTAGCGGCGCCTACGAGCAGTACTTC | CSVLSGAYEQYF
NA | TRBJ1-4 | TRBD1 | TRBV19 | TGTGCCAGTAGGGGACAGTATAATGAAAAACTGTTTTTT | CASRGQYNEKLFF
once | TRBJ2-2 | NA | TRBV5-1 | TGCGCCAGCAGCGCGGACAGAAAAAACACCGGGGAGCTGTTTTTT | CASSADRKNTGELFF
NA | TRBJ2-7 | NA | TRBV28 | TGTGCCAGCAGTTTCTGCGGGGCGGACTTGTGTGGCGAGCAGTACTTC | CASSFCGADLCGEQYF
NA | TRBJ2-3 | NA | TRBV28 | TGTGCCAGCAGTTTAGAAGGAGGGGCGGACACAGATACGCAGTATTTT | CASSLEGGADTDTQYF
NA | TRBJ2-3 | NA | TRBV30 | TGTGCCTGGAGGGATAGCGGCCTTACAGATACGCAGTATTTT | CAWRDSGLTDTQYF
NA | TRBJ2-7 | NA | TRBV5-1 | TGCGCCAGCAGCTTGGGGCAGGTCTACGAGCAGTACTTC | CASSLGQVYEQYF
NA | TRBJ1-2 | NA | TRBV11-2 | TGTGCCAGCAGCACTACCTATGGCTACACCTTC | CASSTTYGYTF
few | TRBJ2-3 | NA | TRBV27 | TGTGCCAGCAGTATCCCACCGCCGGGTACGCAGTATTTT | CASSIPPPGTQYF
NA | TRBJ1-3 | NA | TRBV7-3 | TGTGCCAGCAGCTTAACCCCTTTCCGGAACACCATATATTTT | CASSLTPFRNTIYF
NA | TRBJ1-2 | TRBD1 | TRBV27 | TGTGCCAGCAGCCTATCGTTCGGACAGGGACAGGGCTACACCTTC | CASSLSFGQGQGYTF
NA | TRBJ2-3 | TRBD1 | TRBV7-2 | TGTGCCAGCAGCTTCCAGGGGGGCACAGATACGCAGTATTTT | CASSFQGGTDTQYF
NA | TRBJ2-7 | TRBD1 | TRBV18 | TGTGCCAGCTCAGGGGACAGGGGGTACTACGAGCAGTACTTC | CASSGDRGYYEQYF
NA | TRBJ1-1 | NA | TRBV6-5 | TGTGCCAGCAGTGATGGAGGGAACACTGAAGCTTTCTTT | CASSDGGNTEAFF
once | TRBJ1-1 | NA | TRBV5-5 | TGTGCCAGCAGCCCCGTCGACACCAAAAACACTGAAGCTTTCTTT | CASSPVDTKNTEAFF
NA | TRBJ2-1 | TRBD1 | TRBV7-3 | TGTGCCAGCAGCCCACAGGGGGCCAATGAGCAGTTCTTC | CASSPQGANEQFF
NA | TRBJ2-3 | TRBD2 | TRBV6-1 | TGTGCCAGCAAGGGAGTAGCGGGGATCACAGATACGCAGTATTTT | CASKGVAGITDTQYF
NA | TRBJ2-7 | NA | TRBV18 | TGTGCCAGCTCACAGGACAGATACTACGAGCAGTACTTC | CASSQDRYYEQYF
NA | TRBJ1-1 | NA | TRBV7-9 | TGTGCCAGCTCGGGGTCCATGAACACTGAAGCTTTCTTT | CASSGSMNTEAFF
NA | TRBJ2-2 | NA | TRBV12-1 | TGTGCCAGCAGCCCCCAGCGGGAGGATACCGGGGAGCTGTTTTTT | CASSPQREDTGELFF
NA | TRBJ2-7 | TRBD2 | TRBV28 | TGTGCCAGCAGCTCTTTGACTAGCTCCTCCTACGAGCAGTACTTC | CASSSLTSSSYEQYF
NA | TRBJ2-5 | NA | TRBV19 | TGTGCCAGTAGTCCAGGGGATCGGCTTCCAGAGACCCAGTACTTC | CASSPGDRLPETQYF
NA | TRBJ2-4 | TRBD2 | TRBV4-2 | TGTGCCAGCAGCCAAGAGCCGTTAGCGGGAGTAAGCATTCAGTACTTC | CASSQEPLAGVSIQYF
NA | TRBJ2-1 | NA | TRBV7-3 | TGTGCCAGCAGCTTAGGTCCAGCGGCCATCAATGAGCAGTTCTTC | CASSLGPAAINEQFF